The clone carrying this T cell receptor beta chain showed up just once. The data stem from a study of blood T cell repertoires in COVID-19. Background on the study: T cells, B-cell-depleted T cells, or PBMCs provided the cDNA or gDNA that served as material.

In the authors' methods: Using reference gene primer amplification, nucleated cell counts were estimated. Here immunoSEQ multiplex PCR was the method, and the copy in TCRdb shows in-frame clones only, minus some. That table gives V, J and clone size, and the DNA gave D and trimming. The data hold around 180,000 clones, with about 91% observed a single time. This study enrolled people aged about 18 to 90 from about two dozen US geographic areas. The CDR3 length is 16 residues. Germline-derived CDR1 and CDR2 are MGHRA and YSYEKL. Trimming removed 1 base from V and 4 bases from J; junction bases left unmatched: 5.

The J gene is TRBJ2-5, the V gene TRBV4-1; 11 positions agree with TRBD1. Material for sequencing was PBMCs or T cells enriched from blood (not recorded which). This receptor was obtained from a woman between 40 and 55 years old with acute COVID-19. The CDR3 DNA is TGCGCCAGCAGCCAAGCGGGACAGGGGGTCGGAGAGACCCAGTACTTC. This translates into CASSQAGQGVGETQYF.